Following are 8 T cell receptor delta chains from one sample sequenced in a study of Vδ1+ human thymocytes. Sequences come from RNA converted to cDNA by reverse transcription. CDR3 amplicons came from multiplex PCR with pooled V-gene forward and constant-region reverse primers. TCRdb called clones from the multiplex PCR reads again using CATT. The sample has around 56,000 delta-chain clones, approximately 16% seen once. Whole-study findings and limits: In the thymus, TRG and TRD repertoires looked highly polyclonal with Gaussian CDR3 lengths.

No antigens are known for them. Sequenced: Vdelta1+ gamma-delta thymocytes from the thymus. Subset indicated: FACS-sorted CD3+ TCRalphabeta- TCRVdelta1+ TCRVdelta2- thymocytes. These receptors all stem from a girl in the first two years of life who had congenital heart surgery.

This clone came up a few times. V and J are TRDV1 and TRDJ1, with 7 bases fitting TRDD3. Germline V gene sequence: CDR1 TSWWSYY, CDR2 QGS. This CDR3 is built from 21 residues. The junction had 20 bases not matched to a gene; V was cut back by 1 base and J by 0 bases. DNA of the CDR3: TGTGCTCTTGGGGAACCACTTCTCTCCAACTCGTACTGGGGATACACCGATAAACTCATCTTT. Amino acid sequence: CALGEPLLSNSYWGYTDKLIF.

J is TRDJ1 and V is TRDV1; 10 positions agree with TRDD3. The CDR3 has 21 amino acids. Per the germline V gene, CDR1 is TSWWSYY and CDR2 is QGS. V shed 3 bases, J shed 7 bases, and the junction held 26 bases outside the gene matches. In nucleotides, the CDR3 is TGTGCTCTTGGGGACCCCCTCTTGGCTACGCCTGTACTGGGGGATTACGGTAAACTCATCTTT. As protein: CALGDPLLATPVLGDYGKLIF.

The chain couples TRDV1 to TRDJ1; 12 bases are shared with TRDD3. J lost 0 bases, V lost 0 bases, and 23 bases had no gene match. This CDR3 is built from 24 residues. Germline V gene sequence: CDR1 TSWWSYY, CDR2 QGS. CDR3 bases: TGTGCTCTTGGGGAACTGCTAACTTATCGAACTGGGGGATACCTACCGGCGTACACCGATAAACTCATCTTT. It specifies CALGELLTYRTGGYLPAYTDKLIF.

This clone was seen a few times. A much larger clone differs by one base, so this may be a read error. The identical CDR3 is also encoded by other nucleotide sequences in the sample. This chain joins TRDV2 and TRDJ3; D gene unclear. CDR3 size: 17 residues. Germline CDR1 and CDR2: GEAIGNYY and EKD. Trimming cost V 0 bases and J 0 bases, with 8 bases left between them. CDR3 loop: CACDTFWSSWDTRQMFF. Written as DNA, the CDR3 is TGTGCCTGTGACACCTTCTGGAGCTCCTGGGACACCCGACAGATGTTTTTC.

This clone occurred a few times. The rearrangement joins TRDV1 to TRDJ1; the match to TRDD3 covers 10 bases. V was clipped by 4 bases and J by 1 base; unmatched bases: 18. The CDR3 is 20 amino acids. Germline V gives CDR1 TSWWSYY, CDR2 QGS. CDR3 protein: CALGVLRGWVGDTITDKLIF. CDR3 DNA sequence: TGTGCTCTTGGGGTCCTACGGGGTTGGGTGGGGGATACAATCACCGATAAACTCATCTTT.

The sample holds a few counts of this clone. The J gene is TRDJ1, the V gene TRDV1, with D possibly being TRDD2 (7 bases). The CDR3 is 26 residues long. Trimming took 1 base from V and 2 from J, leaving 44 bases between them. Germline values: CDR1 TSWWSYY, CDR2 QGS. CDR3 protein: CALGERCGGIPTTTGFPWRVTDKLIF. The CDR3 coding sequence is TGTGCTCTTGGGGAACGTTGTGGTGGTATTCCTACTACTACTGGGTTCCCCTGGAGGGTTACCGATAAACTCATCTTT.

This clone was counted a few times. J is TRDJ1 and V is TRDV1, with no clear D. V lost 2 bases and J lost 4, with 17 bases in between. The CDR3 covers 16 residues. Germline CDR1 and CDR2: TSWWSYY and QGS. The CDR3: CALGEVRGHRGDKLIF. CDR3 nucleotides: TGTGCTCTTGGGGAAGTGAGGGGCCACCGTGGCGATAAACTCATCTTT.

This clone was seen more than once but under ten times. The V call is TRDV1, the J call TRDJ1; 12 nucleotides match TRDD3. This CDR3 contains 19 residues. The germline gives CDR1 TSWWSYY, CDR2 QGS. V lost 3 bases to trimming and J lost 1 base; unmatched junction nucleotides: 12. The CDR3 protein is CALGEPLPLGDTPTDKLIF. The CDR3 DNA is TGTGCTCTTGGGGAGCCGCTTCCACTGGGGGATACTCCCACCGATAAACTCATCTTT.